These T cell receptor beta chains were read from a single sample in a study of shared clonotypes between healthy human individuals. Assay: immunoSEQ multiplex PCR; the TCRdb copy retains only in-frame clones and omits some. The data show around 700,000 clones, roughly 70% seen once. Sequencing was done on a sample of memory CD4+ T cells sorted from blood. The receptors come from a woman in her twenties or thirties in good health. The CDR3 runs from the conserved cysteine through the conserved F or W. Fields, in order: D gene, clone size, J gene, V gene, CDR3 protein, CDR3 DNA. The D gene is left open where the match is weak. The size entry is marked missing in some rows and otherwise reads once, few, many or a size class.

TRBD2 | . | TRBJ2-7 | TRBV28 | CASSSSGPSYEQYF | TGTGCCAGCAGTTCTAGCGGGCCCTCCTACGAGCAGTACTTC
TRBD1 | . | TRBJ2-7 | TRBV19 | CASSSRQGITYEQYF | TGTGCCAGTAGTTCTCGACAGGGGATTACCTACGAGCAGTACTTC
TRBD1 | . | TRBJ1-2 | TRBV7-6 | CASSPADRAHGYTF | TGTGCCAGCAGCCCAGCGGACAGGGCCCATGGCTACACCTTC
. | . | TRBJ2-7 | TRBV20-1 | CSAHGQYEQYF | TGCAGTGCGCACGGCCAATACGAGCAGTACTTC
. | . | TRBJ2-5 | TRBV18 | CASSPASGNGETQYF | TGTGCCAGCTCACCGGCCTCGGGGAATGGGGAGACCCAGTACTTC
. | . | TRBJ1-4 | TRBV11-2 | CASSSTPGPLLDEKLFF | TGTGCCAGCAGCTCGACTCCCGGACCTTTGCTTGATGAAAAACTGTTTTTT
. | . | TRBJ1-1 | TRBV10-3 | CAISVNRNTEAFF | TGTGCCATCAGTGTTAATCGCAACACTGAAGCTTTCTTT
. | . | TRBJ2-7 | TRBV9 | CASSVGGHGSVDEQYF | TGTGCCAGCAGCGTAGGGGGACATGGATCCGTGGACGAGCAGTACTTC
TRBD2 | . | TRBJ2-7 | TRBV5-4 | CASSDSGGRSYEQYF | TGTGCCAGCAGCGATAGCGGGGGGCGATCCTACGAGCAGTACTTC
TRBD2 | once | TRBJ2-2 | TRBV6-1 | CASRRGAPTGELFF | TGTGCCAGCAGGCGGGGGGCGCCTACCGGGGAGCTGTTTTTT
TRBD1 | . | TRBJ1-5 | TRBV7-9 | CASITGDQPQHF | TGTGCCAGCATCACAGGGGACCAGCCCCAGCATTTT
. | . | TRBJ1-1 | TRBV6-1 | CASSARQANTEAFF | TGTGCCAGCAGCGCTAGACAGGCGAACACTGAAGCTTTCTTT
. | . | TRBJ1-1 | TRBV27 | CASSSLQETNTEAFF | TGTGCCAGCAGTTCCTTACAGGAGACGAACACTGAAGCTTTCTTT
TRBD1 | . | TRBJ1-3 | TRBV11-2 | CASSLTRTGNGNTIYF | TGTGCCAGCAGCTTAACCCGGACAGGGAATGGAAACACCATATATTTT
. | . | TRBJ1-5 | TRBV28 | CASRAGGSTQHF | TGTGCCAGCAGGGCGGGGGGGTCAACCCAGCATTTT